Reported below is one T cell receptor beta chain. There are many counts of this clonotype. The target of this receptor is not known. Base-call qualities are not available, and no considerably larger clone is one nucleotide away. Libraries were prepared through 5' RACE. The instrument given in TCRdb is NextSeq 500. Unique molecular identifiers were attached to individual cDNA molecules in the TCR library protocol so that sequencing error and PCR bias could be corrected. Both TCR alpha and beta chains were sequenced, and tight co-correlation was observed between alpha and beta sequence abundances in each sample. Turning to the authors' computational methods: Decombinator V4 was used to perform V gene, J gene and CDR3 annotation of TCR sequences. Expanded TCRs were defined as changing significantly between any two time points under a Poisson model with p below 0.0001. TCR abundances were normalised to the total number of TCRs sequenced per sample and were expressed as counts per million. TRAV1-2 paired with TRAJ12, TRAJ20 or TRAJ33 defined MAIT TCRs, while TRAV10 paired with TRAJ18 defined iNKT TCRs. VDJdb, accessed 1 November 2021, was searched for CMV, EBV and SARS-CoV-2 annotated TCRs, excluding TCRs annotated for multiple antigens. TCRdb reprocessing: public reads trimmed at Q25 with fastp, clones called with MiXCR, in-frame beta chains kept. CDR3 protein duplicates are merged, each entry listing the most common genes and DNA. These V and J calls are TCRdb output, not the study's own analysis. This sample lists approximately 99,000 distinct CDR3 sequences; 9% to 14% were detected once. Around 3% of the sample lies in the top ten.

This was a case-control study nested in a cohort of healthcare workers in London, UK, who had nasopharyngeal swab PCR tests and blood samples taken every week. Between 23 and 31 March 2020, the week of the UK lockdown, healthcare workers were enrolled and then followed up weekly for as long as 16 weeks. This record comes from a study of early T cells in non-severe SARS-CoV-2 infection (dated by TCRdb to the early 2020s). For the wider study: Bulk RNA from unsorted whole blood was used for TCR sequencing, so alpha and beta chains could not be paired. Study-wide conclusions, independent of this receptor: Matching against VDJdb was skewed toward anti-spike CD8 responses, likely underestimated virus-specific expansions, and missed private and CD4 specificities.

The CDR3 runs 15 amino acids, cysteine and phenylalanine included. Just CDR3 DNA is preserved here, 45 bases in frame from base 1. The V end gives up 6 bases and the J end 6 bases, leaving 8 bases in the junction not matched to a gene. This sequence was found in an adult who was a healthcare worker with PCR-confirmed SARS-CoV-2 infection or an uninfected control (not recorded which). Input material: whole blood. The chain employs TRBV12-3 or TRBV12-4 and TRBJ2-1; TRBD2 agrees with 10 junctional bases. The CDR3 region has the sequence CASRMGTSVANEQFF. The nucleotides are TGTGCCAGCAGAATGGGGACTAGCGTAGCCAATGAGCAGTTCTTC.